Below, 26 T cell receptor beta chains from the same sample are listed, as sequenced in a study of control samples from healthy donors and cancer patients. Method: immunoSEQ multiplex PCR; TCRdb's copy keeps in-frame clones and lacks some. The table records some 410,000 clones, 75% to 95% of them present only once. Input material: PBMCs. These receptor sequences come from a man between 35 and 55 years old with head and neck cancer.

This clone was observed a single time. V gene TRBV4-1 combines with J gene TRBJ2-3; 10 bases fit TRBD2. The CDR3 runs to 17 residues. The germline gives CDR1 MGHRA, CDR2 YSYEKL. Unmatched junction bases numbered 9, after V lost 0 bases and J lost 6 bases. The CDR3 region is CASSQDRERGGQDTQYF. CDR3 nucleotides: TGCGCCAGCAGCCAAGATCGTGAGCGGGGGGGCCAGGATACGCAGTATTTT.

Comment on this clone: The identical CDR3 is also encoded by other nucleotide sequences in the sample. The rearrangement uses TRBV28 and TRBJ2-7, with D unclear. This CDR3 comprises 13 residues. Trimming took off 2 bases at V and 2 bases at J, with 7 bases between the two ends. Germline CDR1 and CDR2: MDHEN and SYDVKM. DNA for the CDR3: TGTGCCAGCAGTTTACGCGGACCCTACGAGCAGTACTTC. Translating gives CASSLRGPYEQYF.

The chain is built from TRBV3-1 (or the pseudogene TRBV3-2) and TRBJ2-1; D is uncertain. The germline gives CDR1 LGHDT, CDR2 YNNKEL (reference sequence). V was trimmed by 4 bases and J by 6 bases, leaving 10 bases between them. This CDR3 region has 13 residues. The CDR3 sequence is CASSLPSLNEQFF. In DNA form, the CDR3 reads TGTGCCAGCAGCCTACCAAGCCTCAATGAGCAGTTCTTC.

This clone came up a few times. The chain joins TRBV20-1 to TRBJ1-1; no clear D. The V gene's germline CDR1 is DFQATT and CDR2 SNEGSKA (reference sequence). CDR3 size: 10 residues. The CDR3 reads CATRETEAFF. CDR3 nucleotides: TGCGCAACCCGAGAGACTGAAGCTTTCTTT.

This chain links TRBV6-6 with TRBJ2-5; 10 nucleotides align to TRBD1. CDR1 and CDR2 (germline): MNHNY, SVGAGI (reference sequence). The CDR3 has 16 residues. The V and J ends lost 2 bases and 4 bases, in that order; junction bases with no gene match: 7. The CDR3 nucleotides read TGTGCCAGCAGTTACCAGCGACAGGGGGCAGGAGAGACCCAGTACTTC. Protein product: CASSYQRQGAGETQYF.

The chain carries TRBV29-1 and TRBJ2-1, with 9 bases fitting TRBD1. The CDR3 has 13 residues. Germline V lookup: CDR1 SQVTM, CDR2 ANQGSEA. Germline trimming cut 4 bases from V and 4 bases from J; bases unmatched to any gene: 2. DNA for the CDR3: TGCAGCGTTGGGGACAGGGTGTACAATGAGCAGTTCTTC. Its protein product is CSVGDRVYNEQFF.

The CDR3 loop is CASSVVGISTGELFF. As DNA, the CDR3 is TGTGCCAGCAGCGTCGTAGGGATTAGCACCGGGGAGCTGTTTTTT. V usage is TRBV9 and J usage is TRBJ2-2; D not certain. V lost 2 bases, J lost 4 bases, and 12 bases lay in between. The germline V gene encodes CDR1 SGDLS and CDR2 YYNGEE. The CDR3 covers 15 residues.

The V gene is TRBV29-1, the J gene TRBJ2-7; 9 nucleotides match TRBD1. Germline V lookup: CDR1 SQVTM, CDR2 ANQGSEA. The CDR3 totals 16 residues. Trimming took 4 bases from V and 2 from J; bases not matched to a gene: 12. The chain's CDR3 is CSVVPPSQGATYEQYF. Written as DNA, the CDR3 is TGCAGCGTTGTACCCCCATCACAGGGGGCGACCTACGAGCAGTACTTC.

The chain has TRBV7-8 and TRBJ1-2; no reliable D call. Trimming removed 0 bases at V and 0 bases at J, with 17 bases between. The germline CDR1 and CDR2 sequences are SGHVS and FQNEAQ. The CDR3 runs 18 residues. The CDR3 DNA reads TGTGCCAGCAGCTTAGCCCTAGTTGGGCAGGCGACTAACTATGGCTACACCTTC. It encodes CASSLALVGQATNYGYTF.

The genes are TRBV28 and TRBJ2-7; 10 bases line up with TRBD2. V shed 7 bases, J shed 4 bases, and the junction held 10 bases outside the gene matches. This CDR3 comprises 15 residues. Per germline, CDR1 MDHEN and CDR2 SYDVKM. In DNA form, the CDR3 reads TGTGCCAGCACCCCCCCCCTAGCGGGGGTTTACGAGCAGTACTTC. This translates into CASTPPLAGVYEQYF.

The chain is built from TRBV7-3 and TRBJ2-5; possibly TRBD1 for D (6 bases). Germline CDR1 SGHTA, CDR2 FQGTGA. This CDR3 has 15 residues. Trimming cost V 5 bases and J 2 bases, with 15 bases left between them. Here the CDR3 reads CASSQDGTSQETQYF. Written as DNA, the CDR3 is TGTGCCAGCAGCCAAGACGGGACATCGCAAGAGACCCAGTACTTC.

The rearrangement joins TRBV4-3 to TRBJ1-2; 8 bases are shared with TRBD1. The ends lost 4 bases at V and 3 bases at J; junction bases unmatched: 1. This CDR3 is 13 amino acids long. Germline-derived CDR1 and CDR2 are LGHNA and YSLEER. The CDR3 loop is CASSPDRDYGYTF. CDR3 nucleotide sequence: TGCGCCAGCAGCCCGGACAGGGACTATGGCTACACCTTC.

The chain links TRBV7-3 to TRBJ1-5; maybe TRBD1 (5 bases). The germline V gene encodes CDR1 SGHTA and CDR2 FQGTGA. CDR3 size: 15 residues. With 1 base removed from V and 7 bases from J, the gap between germline ends came to 14 bases. The CDR3 nucleotides are TGTGCCAGCAGCTTAAATGGGGGTTTCGAGCAGCCCCAGCATTTT. Translated, it gives CASSLNGGFEQPQHF.

The V call is TRBV19, the J call TRBJ2-7, with 7 bases matching TRBD2. The V segment lost 10 bases and the J segment 2 bases; nucleotides outside the gene matches: 2. The CDR3 is made up of 11 amino acids. Germline V gene sequence: CDR1 LNHDA, CDR2 SQIVND (reference sequence). In DNA, the CDR3 is TGTGCCACCCGGGGGGCCTACGAGCAGTACTTC. Its translation: CATRGAYEQYF. The full variable domain, in which reference TRBV19 and TRBJ2-7 provide the parts outside the CDR3, is DGGITQSPKYLFRKEGQNVTLSCEQNLNHDAMYWYRQDPGQGLRLIYYSQIVNDFQKGDIAEGYSVSREKKESFPLTVTSAQKNPTAFYLCATRGAYEQYFGPGTRLTVT.

The chain carries TRBV28 and TRBJ2-1; 13 bases line up with TRBD2. Germline V gene data show CDR1 as MDHEN and CDR2 as SYDVKM. Trimming removed 6 bases from V and 4 bases from J; junction bases left unmatched: 18. The CDR3 extends over 20 amino acids. CDR3 DNA: TGTGCCAGCAGGGAAACTAAGGCGGGGACTAGCGGGAACGGGTACAATGAGCAGTTCTTC. It encodes CASRETKAGTSGNGYNEQFF.

CDR3 residues: CSASPGLAGGGTYNEQFF. The DNA of the CDR3 is TGCAGTGCTAGTCCTGGACTAGCGGGAGGAGGGACCTACAATGAGCAGTTCTTC. The chain recombines TRBV20-1 with TRBJ2-1; TRBD2 matches 14 bases. The J segment lost 2 bases and the V segment lost 3 bases, leaving 9 bases of the junction unmatched. Germline V gene data show CDR1 as DFQATT and CDR2 as SNEGSKA (reference sequence). The CDR3 extends over 18 amino acids.

The CDR3 DNA reads TGTGCCAGCAGCCGGGACAGCGGGGAGCTGTTTTTT. Its translation: CASSRDSGELFF. The rearrangement links TRBV7-2 to TRBJ2-2; TRBD1 matches at 7 bases. The trim removed 5 bases at V and 7 bases at J, leaving 1 base unmatched. The CDR3 runs 12 residues. Germline V gene sequence: CDR1 SGHTA, CDR2 FQGNSA.

CDR3: CASSVVGGNTEAFF. DNA of the CDR3: TGTGCCAGCAGCGTAGTAGGGGGGAACACTGAAGCTTTCTTT. The V call is TRBV5-6, the J call TRBJ1-1, with D maybe TRBD1 (6 bases). Per germline, CDR1 SGHDT and CDR2 YYEEEE. The CDR3 consists of 14 residues. The germline V and J ends were trimmed by 4 bases and 1 base, with 11 bases remaining between them. The whole variable domain, filled in from reference TRBV5-6 and TRBJ1-1, reads DAGVTQSPTHLIKTRGQQVTLRCSPKSGHDTVSWYQQALGQGPQFIFQYYEEEERQRGNFPDRFSGHQFPNYSSELNVNALLLGDSALYLCASSVVGGNTEAFFGQGTRLTVV.

The chain recombines TRBV30 with TRBJ1-5, with D maybe TRBD1 (6 bases). Germline-derived CDR1 and CDR2 are GTSNPN and SVGIG (reference sequence). The CDR3 extends over 16 amino acids. V dropped 0 bases and J dropped 0 bases, with 12 bases sitting between them. CDR3 DNA sequence: TGTGCCTGGAGTGTACAGGGACGGACTAGCAATCAGCCCCAGCATTTT. The encoded protein is CAWSVQGRTSNQPQHF.

V gene TRBV4-3 combines with J gene TRBJ1-3; TRBD1 agrees at 8 bases. Trimming at V came to 0 bases and at J to 4 bases, leaving 5 bases not matched to a gene. CDR1 and CDR2 (germline): LGHNA, YSLEER. CDR3 size: 16 residues. The CDR3 DNA is TGCGCCAGCAGCCAAGAGCTACAGGGGGTAGGAAACACCATATATTTT. It yields the protein CASSQELQGVGNTIYF.

The chain links TRBV5-4 to TRBJ1-1, with D perhaps TRBD1 (5 bases). Between the trimmed V and J ends, which lost 3 bases and 0 bases, there was a span of 15 bases. CDR1 SGHNT and CDR2 YYREEE come from the germline V gene (reference sequence). The length of the CDR3 is 16 residues. The CDR3: CASSYWGGTMNTEAFF. As DNA, the CDR3 is TGTGCCAGCAGCTACTGGGGAGGGACCATGAACACTGAAGCTTTCTTT.

This clone was found once. V usage is TRBV7-9 and J usage is TRBJ2-5; 13 nucleotides align to TRBD2. The germline V gene has CDR1 SEHNR and CDR2 FQNEAQ (reference sequence). This CDR3 contains 16 residues. V lost 5 bases and J lost 5; bases outside the gene matches: 8. CDR3 sequence: CASSTGLAGSLETQYF. CDR3 bases: TGTGCCAGCAGCACGGGACTAGCGGGAAGTTTGGAGACCCAGTACTTC.

This CDR3 reads CASSRTDGNTIYF. The CDR3 coding sequence is TGTGCCAGCAGCCGGACAGACGGAAACACCATATATTTT. V gene TRBV7-6 combines with J gene TRBJ1-3, with D maybe TRBD1 (6 bases). The CDR3 is 13 amino acids. CDR1 and CDR2 (germline): SGHVS, FNYEAQ. The germline V and J ends were trimmed by 5 bases and 4 bases, with 9 bases remaining between them. Based on the CDR3 plus reference TRBV7-6 and TRBJ1-3, the full variable domain is GAGVSQSPRYKVTKRGQDVALRCDPISGHVSLYWYRQALGQGPEFLTYFNYEAQQDKSGLPNDRFSAERPEGSISTLTIQRTEQRDSAMYRCASSRTDGNTIYFGEGSWLTVV.

This clone was recorded once. The rearrangement joins TRBV10-1 to TRBJ2-7; perhaps TRBD1 as D (5 bases). CDR1 and CDR2 (germline): WNHNN, SYGVQD (reference sequence). Trimming stripped 8 bases from V and 6 bases from J, with 23 bases between. The CDR3 contains 15 residues. As DNA, the CDR3 is TGCGCCAGCTCCCCCACGCAGGGAAAAATTCGCGAGCAGTACTTC. Translating it yields CASSPTQGKIREQYF.

This chain links TRBV4-1 with TRBJ1-2; the D gene is possibly TRBD1 (5 bases). This CDR3 spans 15 amino acids. V shed 3 bases and J shed 0 bases, with 11 bases lying between them. Germline V gives CDR1 MGHRA, CDR2 YSYEKL. The CDR3 sequence: CASSQPEGSNYGYTF. The CDR3 nucleotides read TGCGCCAGCAGCCAGCCCGAGGGGTCTAACTATGGCTACACCTTC.

V usage is TRBV5-5 and J usage is TRBJ2-1; D possibly corresponds to TRBD2 (5 bases). CDR1 SGHKS and CDR2 YYEKEE come from the germline V gene (reference sequence). Trimming took off 3 bases at V and 4 bases at J, with 11 bases between the two ends. The CDR3 length is 14 residues. CDR3 nucleotide sequence: TGTGCCAGCAGCTCAAGGTGGGAGTACAATGAGCAGTTCTTC. Translation: CASSSRWEYNEQFF.